This T cell receptor beta chain appears in the sequencing data of a study of T cell repertoires in cytomegalovirus infection. The wider study: As its CMV epitopes, the study selected recently identified HLA-C-restricted and well-studied HLA-B-restricted targets. Both a matching HLA type and CMV infection were indicated by public TCR beta signatures. Study outcomes and limitations: Predominance within the ex vivo response was attributable to HLA-C-restricted CMV-specific TCR beta clonotypes. Cumulated frequencies of public TCR beta families served to identify carriers of CMV plus the relevant HLA.

As to this clonotype: The antigen remains undetermined.

Trimming cost V 2 bases and J 3 bases, with 11 bases left between them. The CDR3 is 14 amino acids. Germline values: CDR1 MDHEN, CDR2 SYDVKM. TCRdb processed the reads anew with MiXCR; each CDR3 protein has one entry. This sample carries over 250,000 distinct CDR3 sequences, about 20% of them seen once, and the ten largest clones take 15% to 20%. The sample was cultured PBMCs, taken from culture after CMV antigen stimulation. The rearrangement links TRBV28 to TRBJ2-7; tentative D call: TRBD2 (6 bases). This receptor was taken from a human donor in good health (CMV status not recorded). Some clones in this sample may be carry-over from other donors' samples. CDR3 sequence (DNA): TGTGCCAGCAGTTTAGGGCTAGCGCACTACGAGCAGTACTTC. It codes for CASSLGLAHYEQYF.